A selection of T cell receptor beta chains follows, all from one sample in a study of type 1 regulatory T cells. Via MiXCR, TCRdb re-called the reads, giving one row per CDR3 protein. The table lists 55,000 to 65,000 distinct CDR3 sequences, 62% of them singletons. No antigen has been assigned to these receptors. Sequenced: cultured non-Tr1 T cells, either the whole culture or a sorted T cell fraction (not recorded which). The receptors stem from a human donor in good health. CDR3s include the opening cysteine and the closing phenylalanine or tryptophan. Each record gives: J gene, D gene, V gene, CDR3 length, clone size, CDR3 protein. The D gene is left open where the match is weak. Only part of the rows carry a size: once, few, many, or a class if the clone is expanded.

>TRBJ2-7|NA|TRBV7-3|14|few
CATSRYLYPLEQYF
>TRBJ2-7|TRBD1|TRBV29-1|15|NA
CSVVTDRGRSYEQYF
>TRBJ2-3|TRBD1|TRBV29-1|13|few
CSGGTGPIGTQYF
>TRBJ2-1|NA|TRBV7-8|14|few
CASSLTDSYNEQFF
>TRBJ2-1|TRBD2|TRBV3-1|16|once
CASSQGLAGVTHEQFF
>TRBJ2-7|NA|TRBV7-2|14|medium-sized
CASSFGSWRGEQYF
>TRBJ1-2|NA|TRBV21-1|15|NA
CASSRAGQRPYGYTF
>TRBJ2-3|NA|TRBV6-2/TRBV6-3|12|NA
CASSITSDTQYF
>TRBJ2-7|NA|TRBV7-9|15|NA
CASSPRTALGDEQYF
>TRBJ2-1|TRBD1|TRBV7-8|12|few
CASSFDRDRGFF
>TRBJ1-3|NA|TRBV11-2|14|NA
CASSISNSGNTIYF
>TRBJ1-5|TRBD1|TRBV30|12|NA
CAWDRDNQPQHF
>TRBJ1-3|NA|TRBV10-1|13|NA
CASSEGAGNTIYF
>TRBJ2-3|NA|TRBV5-1|13|few
CASSLAGRDTQYF
>TRBJ2-1|NA|TRBV12-3/TRBV12-4|16|few
CASSSDGRPADNEQFF
>TRBJ2-5|TRBD2|TRBV5-8|16|once
CASSDGLAGGQETQYF
>TRBJ1-1|TRBD1|TRBV20-1|13|few
CSARDRESDEAFF
>TRBJ2-3|NA|TRBV28|13|NA
CASKDSQTDTQYF
>TRBJ1-5|NA|TRBV5-1|13|NA
CASSLAPEQPQHF
>TRBJ2-1|NA|TRBV12-3/TRBV12-4|12|NA
CASSPNLGEQFF
>TRBJ2-1|TRBD1|TRBV18|16|NA
CASSPPGQGSYNEQFF
>TRBJ2-7|TRBD1|TRBV24-1|12|NA
CATSDSDRGRYF
>TRBJ1-5|TRBD1|TRBV10-3|18|once
CAISEGRRQGQVGQPQHF
>TRBJ2-1|NA|TRBV11-2|11|NA
CASSFSKQPFF
>TRBJ1-2|TRBD1|TRBV10-3|14|once
CAISESGTGVGYTF
>TRBJ1-2|NA|TRBV20-1|14|NA
CSVPGNGPADGYTF
>TRBJ1-1|NA|TRBV18|10|NA
CASSDTEAFF
>TRBJ2-1|NA|TRBV5-1|16|NA
CASSLASALLANEQFF
>TRBJ2-2|TRBD2|TRBV25-1|15|NA
CASSGQREFSGELFF
>TRBJ1-4|TRBD1|TRBV10-3|12|few
CATRDRNEKLFF
>TRBJ2-5|NA|TRBV27|14|NA
CASSSNRVGETQYF
>TRBJ2-7|NA|TRBV6-2/TRBV6-3|16|NA
CASSYFQKLGDDEQYF
>TRBJ1-5|NA|TRBV24-1|16|NA
CATSDLRGNSNQPQHF
>TRBJ2-3|TRBD2|TRBV9|13|few
CASSGTAGAAQYF
>TRBJ2-7|NA|TRBV7-3|11|medium-sized
CASSLTNEQYF
>TRBJ2-7|NA|TRBV4-3|15|NA
CASSQETRGTYEQYF
>TRBJ1-2|NA|TRBV10-1|13|NA
CASSESGTGGYTF
>TRBJ2-7|TRBD2|TRBV7-9|15|NA
CASSPPTSGGYEQYF
>TRBJ2-1|TRBD2|TRBV7-2|17|NA
CASSLSGTSGRKNEQFF
>TRBJ2-7|TRBD2|TRBV28|15|once
CASTSPGTSGYEQYF
>TRBJ1-4|NA|TRBV5-5|13|NA
CASSLFVGEKLFF
>TRBJ2-2|NA|TRBV5-4|16|NA
CASSPGTFSNTGELFF